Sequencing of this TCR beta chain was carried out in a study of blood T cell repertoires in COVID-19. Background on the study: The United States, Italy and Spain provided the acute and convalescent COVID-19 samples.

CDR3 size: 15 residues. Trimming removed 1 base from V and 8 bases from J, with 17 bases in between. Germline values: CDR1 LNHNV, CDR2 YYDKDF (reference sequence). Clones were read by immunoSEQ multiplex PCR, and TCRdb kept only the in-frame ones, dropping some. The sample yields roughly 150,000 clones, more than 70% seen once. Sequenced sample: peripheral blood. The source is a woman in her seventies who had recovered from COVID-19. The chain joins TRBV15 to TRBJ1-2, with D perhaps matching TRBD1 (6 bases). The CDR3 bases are TGTGCCACCAGCAGAGGGTTGGGGGCGTCGGAGGGCTACACCTTC. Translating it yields CATSRGLGASEGYTF.